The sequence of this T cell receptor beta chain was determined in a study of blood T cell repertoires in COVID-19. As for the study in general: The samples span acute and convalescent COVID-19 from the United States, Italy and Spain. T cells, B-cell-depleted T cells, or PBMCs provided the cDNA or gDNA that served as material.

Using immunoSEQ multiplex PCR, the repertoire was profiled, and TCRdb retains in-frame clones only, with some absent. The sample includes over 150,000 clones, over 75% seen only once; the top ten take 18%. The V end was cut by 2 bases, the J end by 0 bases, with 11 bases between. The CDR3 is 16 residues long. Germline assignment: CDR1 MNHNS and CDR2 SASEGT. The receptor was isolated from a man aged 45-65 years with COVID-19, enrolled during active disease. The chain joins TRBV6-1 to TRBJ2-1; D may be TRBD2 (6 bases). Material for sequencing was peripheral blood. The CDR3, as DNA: TGTGCCAGCAGTGAAAACCGGGGGAGCTCCTACAATGAGCAGTTCTTC. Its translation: CASSENRGSSYNEQFF.